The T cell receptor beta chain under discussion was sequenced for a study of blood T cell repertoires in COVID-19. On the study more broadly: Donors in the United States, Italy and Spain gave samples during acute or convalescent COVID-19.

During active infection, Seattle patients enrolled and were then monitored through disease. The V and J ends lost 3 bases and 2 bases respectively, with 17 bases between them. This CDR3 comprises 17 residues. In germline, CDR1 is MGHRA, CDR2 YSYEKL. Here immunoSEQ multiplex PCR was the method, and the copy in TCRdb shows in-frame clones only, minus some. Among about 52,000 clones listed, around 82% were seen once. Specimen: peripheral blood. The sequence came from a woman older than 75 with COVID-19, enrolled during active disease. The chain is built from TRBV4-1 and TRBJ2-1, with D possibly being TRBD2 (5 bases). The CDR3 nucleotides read TGCGCCAGCAGCCATAAGATCTACGTAGCGCCCTACAATGAGCAGTTCTTC. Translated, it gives CASSHKIYVAPYNEQFF.